Presented here are 19 T cell receptor beta chains from one specimen sequenced in a study of cytomegalovirus exposure and HLA in healthy donors (dated by TCRdb to about 2017). Library preparation employed the immunoSEQ multiplex PCR assay. The multiplex PCR relied on a mix of 60 forward primers for TCR Vbeta segments and 13 reverse primers for TCR Jbeta segments. Here the immuneACCESS table is served through TCRdb, limited to in-frame sequences with V and J called. Missing clones are a known gap in these copies; in checked studies unresolved V genes cover under half, and the rest lacks a known reason. For this sample the table gives around 110,000 clones, of which approximately 81% were detected only once. In total, the top ten clones hold approximately 2.2% of the sample. The sequenced sample consisted of PBMCs. Receptor source: a man aged 25 to 40 in good health and CMV-seronegative.

J is TRBJ1-2 and V is TRBV6-1; D call uncertain. V was trimmed by 1 base and J by 5 bases, leaving 5 bases between them. The germline CDR1 and CDR2 sequences are MNHNS and SASEGT. The CDR3 sequence is 12 residues long. The CDR3 loop reads CASSEGEYGYTF. CDR3 nucleotide sequence: TGTGCCAGCAGTGAAGGGGAGTATGGCTACACCTTC.

The chain links TRBV25-1 to TRBJ1-6, with D unclear. The CDR3 loop spans 12 amino acids. The germline CDR1 and CDR2 sequences are MGHDK and SYGVNS. V lost 3 bases and J 10 bases, leaving 7 bases between the germline ends. The CDR3 loop reads CASSDRVSPLHF. Here the CDR3 DNA reads TGTGCCAGCAGTGACCGGGTCTCACCCCTCCACTTT.

The chain has TRBV11-3 and TRBJ2-2; 12 bases agree with TRBD2. CDR1 and CDR2 from the germline V gene are SGHNT and YENEEA. V shed 6 bases, J shed 6 bases, and the junction held 5 bases outside the gene matches. The CDR3 is 15 residues long. The CDR3 bases are TGTGCCAGCAGTCCGCTAGCGGGAGGGGCCGGGGAGCTGTTTTTT. Amino acid sequence: CASSPLAGGAGELFF.

V usage is TRBV9 and J usage is TRBJ1-2; D gene unclear. V dropped 3 bases and J dropped 8 bases, with 8 bases sitting between them. The CDR3 is 11 residues long. CDR1 and CDR2 (germline): SGDLS, YYNGEE. CDR3 amino acids: CASSAHSGYTF. CDR3 bases: TGTGCCAGCAGCGCCCACAGCGGCTACACCTTC.

V usage is TRBV6-1 and J usage is TRBJ1-3, with D unclear. The ends were cut back, 3 bases at V and 0 bases at J, with 3 bases in the middle. This CDR3 has 13 amino acids. In germline, CDR1 is MNHNS, CDR2 SASEGT. The DNA for the CDR3 is TGTGCCAGCAGTGACATCTCTGGAAACACCATATATTTT. Its protein is CASSDISGNTIYF.

The chain is built from TRBV6-5 and TRBJ2-7; TRBD1 agrees at 12 bases. The J segment lost 5 bases and the V segment lost 2 bases, leaving 4 bases of the junction unmatched. The CDR3 contains 15 residues. Germline CDR1 is MNHEY and CDR2 is SVGAGI. CDR3 sequence: CASSYGGTGGHEQYF. The CDR3 nucleotides read TGTGCCAGCAGTTACGGGGGGACAGGGGGCCACGAGCAGTACTTC.

The V gene is TRBV1, the J gene TRBJ1-5; TRBD1, the table's D call, was not compared with the DNA. TRBV1 is a known pseudogene. The CDR3 is 15 amino acids. CDR3 region: CTSSQEGAGNQPQHF. CDR3 coding DNA: TGCACCAGCAGCCAAGAAGGGGCAGGCAATCAGCCCCAGCATTTT.

The chain carries TRBV13 and TRBJ2-7; 8 positions match TRBD2. Trimming removed 8 bases from V and 1 base from J; junction bases left unmatched: 7. Germline CDR1 and CDR2: PRHDT and FYEKMQ (reference sequence). The CDR3 is made up of 14 amino acids. DNA for the CDR3: TGTGCCAGCCGCCGGGGGGGGTTGTCCTACGAGCAGTACTTC. Translated, it gives CASRRGGLSYEQYF. The full variable domain, rest sourced from reference TRBV13 and TRBJ2-7, is AAGVIQSPRHLIKEKRETATLKCYPIPRHDTVYWYQQGPGQDPQFLISFYEKMQSDKGSIPDRFSAQQFSDYHSELNMSSLELGDSALYFCASRRGGLSYEQYFGPGTRLTVT.

This chain connects TRBV10-2 to TRBJ1-2; unclear D gene. The germline V and J ends were trimmed by 2 bases and 2 bases, with 9 bases remaining between them. The CDR3 is made up of 14 amino acids. Germline V gene sequence: CDR1 WSHSY, CDR2 SAAADI. CDR3 residues: CASSEGQANYGYTF. The CDR3 bases are TGCGCCAGCAGTGAGGGGCAGGCAAACTATGGCTACACCTTC.

This chain links TRBV10-2 with TRBJ2-7; 9 positions agree with TRBD1. This CDR3 is 13 amino acids long. J gave up 4 bases and V 7 bases, and 5 bases lay outside the gene matches. The V gene's germline CDR1 is WSHSY and CDR2 SAAADI. CDR3 residues: CASKTGGGYEQYF. CDR3 nucleotides: TGCGCCAGCAAAACAGGGGGCGGGTACGAGCAGTACTTC.

J is TRBJ1-2 and V is TRBV27; TRBD1 might be the D (5 bases). CDR3 length equals 11 residues. Germline CDR1 reads MNHEY; CDR2 reads SMNVEV (reference sequence). The germline V and J ends were trimmed by 10 bases and 6 bases, with 12 bases remaining between them. CDR3 amino acids: CATWGTDGYTF. CDR3 nucleotide sequence: TGTGCCACTTGGGGCACCGATGGCTACACCTTC.

Of note for this clone: Its ends do not fully match the called genes, so a read error is possible. V gene TRBV7-7 combines with J gene TRBJ2-2, with D perhaps matching TRBD1 (6 bases). There are 14 residues in the CDR3. CDR1 is SSHAT, CDR2 FNYEAQ, per germline (reference sequence). In DNA form, the CDR3 reads TGTGCTAGCAGCTTCAGGGGCTTCGGCGGGGAGCTGTTTTTT. Translation gives CASSFRGFGGELFF.

This clone has more than one count but fewer than ten. J is TRBJ2-7 and V is TRBV5-6; 8 nucleotides agree with TRBD1. CDR3 length equals 17 residues. Trimming took 4 bases from V and 0 from J; bases not matched to a gene: 12. The germline CDR1 and CDR2 sequences are SGHDT and YYEEEE. CDR3: CASSPRLRGLSSYEQYF. The CDR3 DNA is TGTGCCAGCAGCCCCAGGCTCAGGGGGCTGAGCTCCTACGAGCAGTACTTC.

V gene TRBV25-1 combines with J gene TRBJ1-2; no reliable D call. V was cut by 4 bases and J by 5 bases, with 8 bases left in between. Per germline, CDR1 MGHDK and CDR2 SYGVNS. The length of the CDR3 is 12 residues. The CDR3 reads CASSAGLYGYTF. CDR3 nucleotide sequence: TGTGCCAGCAGTGCGGGTTTATATGGCTACACCTTC.

J is TRBJ2-1 and V is TRBV6-5; tentative D call: TRBD2 (5 bases). CDR1 and CDR2 (germline): MNHEY, SVGAGI. This CDR3 has 11 amino acids. The germline V and J ends were trimmed by 4 bases and 10 bases, with 8 bases remaining between them. The DNA of the CDR3 is TGTGCCAGCAGTTTACTAGGGGAGCAGTTCTTC. It yields the protein CASSLLGEQFF.

This clone was detected a few times. The V gene is TRBV28, the J gene TRBJ1-4, with 8 bases matching TRBD1. The ends lost 6 bases at V and 7 bases at J; junction bases unmatched: 4. The CDR3 loop spans 13 amino acids. In germline, CDR1 is MDHEN, CDR2 SYDVKM. The CDR3 region has the DNA TGTGCCAGCAGGGACAGGGTGGCTGAAAAACTGTTTTTT. Residues: CASRDRVAEKLFF.

This chain joins TRBV7-2 and TRBJ1-6; D might be TRBD1 (5 bases). Trimming stripped 1 base from V and 10 bases from J, with 14 bases between. Per germline, CDR1 SGHTA and CDR2 FQGNSA. The CDR3 has 15 amino acids. This chain's CDR3 is CASSLGGGTASPLHF. DNA for the CDR3: TGTGCCAGCAGCTTAGGGGGCGGGACGGCATCACCCCTCCACTTT. The variable domain in full, with the rest retrieved from reference TRBV7-2 and TRBJ1-6, is GAGVSQSPSNKVTEKGKDVELRCDPISGHTALYWYRQSLGQGLEFLIYFQGNSAPDKSGLPSDRFSAERTGGSVSTLTIQRTQQEDSAVYLCASSLGGGTASPLHFGNGTRLTVT.

The CDR3 sequence: CASSSVGARTDTQYF. CDR3 coding DNA: TGTGCCAGCAGCTCAGTTGGGGCTAGGACAGATACGCAGTATTTT. The chain couples TRBV11-1 to TRBJ2-3; TRBD1 might be the D (5 bases). Germline CDR1 SGHAT, CDR2 FQDESV (reference sequence). CDR3 size: 15 residues. V was shortened by 4 bases and J by 3 bases, with 14 bases between the two germline ends.

This chain joins TRBV7-8 and TRBJ1-2, with 8 bases fitting TRBD1. In germline, CDR1 is SGHVS, CDR2 FQNEAQ. Germline trimming cut 5 bases from V and 6 bases from J; bases unmatched to any gene: 8. This CDR3 spans 14 amino acids. CDR3 nucleotide sequence: TGTGCCAGCAGCGCAACCAGGGGGCGGAATGGCTACACCTTC. Residues: CASSATRGRNGYTF.